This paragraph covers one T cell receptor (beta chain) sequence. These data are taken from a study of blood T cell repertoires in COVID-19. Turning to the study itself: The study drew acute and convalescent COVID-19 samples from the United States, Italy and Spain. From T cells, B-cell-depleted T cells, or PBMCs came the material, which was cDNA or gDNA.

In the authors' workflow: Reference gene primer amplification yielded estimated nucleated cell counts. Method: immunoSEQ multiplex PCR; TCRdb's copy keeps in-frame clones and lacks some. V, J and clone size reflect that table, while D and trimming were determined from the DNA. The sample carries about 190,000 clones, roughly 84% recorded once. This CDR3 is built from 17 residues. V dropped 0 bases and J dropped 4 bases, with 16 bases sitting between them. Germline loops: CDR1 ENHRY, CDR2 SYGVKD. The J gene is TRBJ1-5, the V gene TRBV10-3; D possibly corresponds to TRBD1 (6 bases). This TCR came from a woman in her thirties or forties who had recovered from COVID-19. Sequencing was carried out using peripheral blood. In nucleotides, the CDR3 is TGTGCCATCAGTGAGTCAGCTGCTGGACAGTCAAATCAGCCCCAGCATTTT. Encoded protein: CAISESAAGQSNQPQHF.